Below are 14 T cell receptor beta chains sequenced from a single sample in a study of T cells after yellow fever vaccination. TCRdb used MiXCR to reprocess the 5' RACE reads, holding one entry per CDR3 protein. The table has about 360,000 distinct CDR3 sequences, under 7.5% seen once. The source was PBMCs, collected 5 days after the yellow fever booster vaccination. These receptors originate from a man under 40 who received the YFV17D yellow fever vaccine.

The chain combines TRBV29-1 with TRBJ2-1; the D gene is possibly TRBD2 (6 bases). V was cut by 1 base and J by 0 bases, with 16 bases left in between. The CDR3 totals 17 residues. From germline, CDR1 is SQVTM and CDR2 ANQGSEA. The CDR3 loop is CSVEGRGAASSYNEQFF. CDR3 bases: TGCAGCGTTGAAGGACGCGGGGCGGCCAGCTCCTACAATGAGCAGTTCTTC.

The V gene is TRBV7-2, the J gene TRBJ2-3; 10 positions agree with TRBD2. The J segment lost 2 bases and the V segment lost 5 bases, leaving 7 bases of the junction unmatched. The CDR3 is made up of 16 amino acids. Germline values: CDR1 SGHTA, CDR2 FQGNSA. CDR3: CASSMSLAGATDTQYF. The DNA for the CDR3 is TGTGCCAGCAGCATGAGTCTAGCGGGAGCCACAGATACGCAGTATTTT. Full variable domain (remainder filled in from reference TRBV7-2 and TRBJ2-3): GAGVSQSPSNKVTEKGKDVELRCDPISGHTALYWYRQSLGQGLEFLIYFQGNSAPDKSGLPSDRFSAERTGGSVSTLTIQRTQQEDSAVYLCASSMSLAGATDTQYFGPGTRLTVL.

The chain links TRBV20-1 to TRBJ2-3; TRBD2 might be the D (6 bases). Trimming pared 6 bases from V and 4 bases from J, leaving 23 bases between. Germline V gene lookup returns CDR1 DFQATT and CDR2 SNEGSKA (reference sequence). This CDR3 spans 16 amino acids. The DNA for the CDR3 is TGCAGTGCCAGTACAGCGTGGGGCGGGACCCCAGATACGCAGTATTTT. Protein: CSASTAWGGTPDTQYF.

This clonotype was found many times. V usage is TRBV7-9 and J usage is TRBJ2-7; TRBD2 aligns across 7 bases. V dropped 5 bases and J dropped 2; count of bases not matched to a gene: 9. The germline V gene encodes CDR1 SEHNR and CDR2 FQNEAQ (reference sequence). CDR3 size: 15 residues. The DNA for the CDR3 is TGTGCCAGCAGCCCCCCTGGGGGAGGGACCTACGAGCAGTACTTC. Amino acid sequence: CASSPPGGGTYEQYF. Together with reference TRBV7-9 and TRBJ2-7, the CDR3 gives the full variable domain: DTGVSQNPRHKITKRGQNVTFRCDPISEHNRLYWYRQTLGQGPEFLTYFQNEAQLEKSRLLSDRFSAERPKGSFSTLEIQRTEQGDSAMYLCASSPPGGGTYEQYFGPGTRLTVT.

In this sample, this clonotype turned up many times. The rearrangement uses TRBV12-3 or TRBV12-4 and TRBJ2-6, with TRBD1 identical over 10 bases. After removal of 4 bases from V and 1 base from J, the junction contained 4 bases not matched to a gene. The CDR3 length is 17 residues. In DNA form, the CDR3 reads TGTGCCAGCAGTTCCGGGACAGGGGAATCTGGGGCCAACGTCCTGACTTTC. This translates into CASSSGTGESGANVLTF.

This clonotype was seen at least ten times. This chain links TRBV28 with TRBJ2-1; D gene ambiguous. The germline V gene has CDR1 MDHEN and CDR2 SYDVKM. CDR3 size: 12 residues. V was shortened by 7 bases and J by 2 bases, with 6 bases between the two germline ends. The CDR3 protein is CASTGTYNEQFF. The CDR3 coding sequence is TGTGCCAGCACCGGCACCTACAATGAGCAGTTCTTC.

This clonotype has a count of ten or more. The rearrangement links TRBV4-2 to TRBJ1-1; 7 nucleotides agree with TRBD1. CDR3 length: 15 amino acids. Germline V gene sequence: CDR1 LGHNA, CDR2 YNFKEQ. Trimming removed 0 bases from V and 3 bases from J; junction bases left unmatched: 4. CDR3 DNA sequence: TGTGCCAGCAGCCAAGAGGACAGGTTAGACACTGAAGCTTTCTTT. Protein sequence: CASSQEDRLDTEAFF.

This clonotype was recorded a few times. The chain joins TRBV11-2 to TRBJ2-7; D not resolved. This CDR3 spans 12 amino acids. The V end was cut by 6 bases, the J end by 3 bases, with 9 bases between. CDR1 SGHAT and CDR2 FQNNGV come from the germline V gene. The CDR3 nucleotides are TGTGCCAGCAGGGGCCAAGGCTACGAGCAGTACTTC. Amino acid sequence: CASRGQGYEQYF.

Many counts were recorded for this clonotype. The CDR3 loop is CASSLALGEQYF. CDR3 sequence (DNA): TGTGCCAGCAGTTTAGCACTGGGGGAGCAGTACTTC. V is TRBV28 and J is TRBJ2-7; D is ambiguous. Germline V lookup: CDR1 MDHEN, CDR2 SYDVKM. V lost 2 bases and J lost 7, with 9 bases in between. CDR3 length: 12 residues.

This clonotype was recorded many times. This chain links TRBV2 with TRBJ2-7, with a weak D call TRBD2 (6 bases). Germline V gene sequence: CDR1 SNHLY, CDR2 FYNNEI. CDR3 length equals 17 residues. The ends were cut back, 6 bases at V and 1 base at J, with 22 bases in the middle. The CDR3 here is CASSRTGAMVGSYEQYF. Here the CDR3 DNA reads TGTGCCAGCAGCCGAACGGGAGCTATGGTTGGGTCCTACGAGCAGTACTTC.

This chain joins TRBV12-3 or TRBV12-4 and TRBJ2-5; 9 nucleotides align to TRBD2. The CDR3 sequence is 14 residues long. The V and J ends lost 6 bases and 2 bases, in that order; junction bases with no gene match: 4. The CDR3 is CASSSAGGQETQYF. CDR3 coding DNA: TGTGCCAGCAGCTCAGCGGGAGGACAAGAGACCCAGTACTTC.

The chain employs TRBV9 and TRBJ2-1, with TRBD2 matching 9 bases. Trimming cost V 0 bases and J 2 bases; bases outside gene matches: 9. The length of the CDR3 is 18 residues. Germline values: CDR1 SGDLS, CDR2 YYNGEE. This chain's CDR3 is CASSVGRVAGDPYNEQFF. The CDR3 DNA is TGTGCCAGCAGCGTAGGGAGGGTAGCGGGAGACCCCTACAATGAGCAGTTCTTC.

This clonotype has at least ten counts. The chain recombines TRBV28 with TRBJ2-2, with 7 nucleotides matching TRBD1. Trimming removed 2 bases from V and 2 bases from J; junction bases left unmatched: 5. This CDR3 is built from 16 residues. Germline loops: CDR1 MDHEN, CDR2 SYDVKM. This CDR3 is CASSLLGTANTGELFF. The CDR3 nucleotides read TGTGCCAGCAGTTTACTCGGGACAGCAAACACCGGGGAGCTGTTTTTT.

The V gene is TRBV12-3 or TRBV12-4, the J gene TRBJ2-1; 11 bases map to TRBD2. The ends lost 10 bases at V and 4 bases at J; junction bases unmatched: 12. The CDR3 totals 16 residues. CDR3 coding DNA: TGTGCCACCTCAGAGACTAGCGGGGATTTTTACAATGAGCAGTTCTTC. The encoded protein is CATSETSGDFYNEQFF.